Listed here are 15 T cell receptor beta chains from one sample, sequenced in a study of OX40 agonist ivuxolimab in advanced cancers. Libraries were prepared by immunoSEQ multiplex PCR; TCRdb keeps only in-frame clonotypes and omits some of them. In the table there are around 35,000 clones, roughly 80% of which are singletons. This material consisted of CD4+ or CD8+ T cells sorted from blood, taken in a trial of the OX40 agonist ivuxolimab. The origin of the receptors is an adult with an advanced solid tumor such as melanoma, head and neck, liver or kidney cancer.

The V gene is TRBV28, the J gene TRBJ2-7; weak D call: TRBD1 (6 bases). The germline gives CDR1 MDHEN, CDR2 SYDVKM. This CDR3 contains 15 residues. V lost 4 bases and J 3 bases, leaving 16 bases between the germline ends. This CDR3 is CASSSPPTGYYEQYF. The CDR3, as DNA: TGTGCCAGCAGTTCCCCACCGACAGGTTACTACGAGCAGTACTTC.

This CDR3 reads CASSLGQGANTQYF. CDR3 coding DNA: TGTGCCAGCAGCTTGGGACAGGGCGCAAATACGCAGTATTTT. The J gene is TRBJ2-3, the V gene TRBV5-4; 7 bases fit TRBD1. The CDR3 contains 14 residues. Germline CDR1 SGHNT, CDR2 YYREEE (reference sequence). Losses at the gene ends were 0 bases for V and 7 bases for J; bases not matched to a gene: 5.

V is TRBV27 and J is TRBJ1-2; TRBD1 matches 9 bases. Germline lookup yields CDR1 MNHEY and CDR2 SMNVEV (reference sequence). The CDR3 is 13 residues long. With V trimmed by 5 bases and J by 6 bases, 4 bases remained unmatched. CDR3 residues: CASSPGTGHGYTF. CDR3 in DNA: TGTGCCAGCAGTCCAGGGACAGGGCATGGCTACACCTTC.

This chain uses TRBV10-2 with TRBJ2-3; 14 positions agree with TRBD2. V shed 4 bases and J 5 bases; nucleotides not matched to a gene: 14. Germline values: CDR1 WSHSY, CDR2 SAAADI. The CDR3 runs 19 residues. In nucleotides, the CDR3 is TGCGCCAGCAGTGGGCGACTAGCGGGGGGGCCTCAGGGAGGAGATACGCAGTATTTT. The encoded protein is CASSGRLAGGPQGGDTQYF.

In its sample, this clone was seen once. The chain is built from TRBV30 and TRBJ1-5; 11 positions agree with TRBD1. V dropped 5 bases and J dropped 6; count of bases not matched to a gene: 6. Germline assignment: CDR1 GTSNPN and CDR2 SVGIG (reference sequence). CDR3 length equals 14 residues. The CDR3 DNA sequence: TGTGCCTGGTCTGGACAGGGGGCTAGTCAGCCCCAGCATTTT. Translated: CAWSGQGASQPQHF.

This clone was recorded once. The genes are TRBV10-2 and TRBJ2-5, with TRBD1 matching over 7 bases. CDR1 and CDR2 (germline): WSHSY, SAAADI. After removal of 11 bases from V and 0 bases from J, the junction contained 9 bases not matched to a gene. The CDR3 extends over 14 amino acids. The CDR3 sequence: CACAGTAYQETQYF. CDR3 DNA sequence: TGCGCCTGCGCCGGGACAGCGTACCAAGAGACCCAGTACTTC.

The CDR3 loop reads CASSFEHGTGDTQYF. DNA for the CDR3: TGTGCCAGCAGCTTCGAACACGGGACAGGAGATACGCAGTATTTT. V and J are TRBV11-2 and TRBJ2-3; 8 nucleotides agree with TRBD1. From germline, CDR1 is SGHAT and CDR2 FQNNGV. The V and J ends lost 3 bases and 5 bases, in that order; junction bases with no gene match: 7. The CDR3 has 15 residues. Drawing the rest from reference TRBV11-2 and TRBJ2-3, the complete variable domain is EAGVAQSPRYKIIEKRQSVAFWCNPISGHATLYWYQQILGQGPKLLIQFQNNGVVDDSQLPKDRFSAERLKGVDSTLKIQPAKLEDSAVYLCASSFEHGTGDTQYFGPGTRLTVL.

The chain carries TRBV11-1 and TRBJ1-1; D not resolved. The CDR3 consists of 13 residues. V was trimmed by 6 bases and J by 3 bases, leaving 11 bases between them. Germline lookup yields CDR1 SGHAT and CDR2 FQDESV (reference sequence). This CDR3 is CASRPEWDTEAFF. In DNA, the CDR3 is TGTGCCAGCAGACCCGAATGGGACACTGAAGCTTTCTTT.

This chain connects TRBV5-1 to TRBJ1-3; 10 positions match TRBD1. CDR3 length: 17 amino acids. V shed 3 bases, J shed 4 bases, and the junction held 10 bases outside the gene matches. The germline gives CDR1 SGHRS, CDR2 YFSETQ. The chain's CDR3 is CASSWTGGRGSGNTIYF. CDR3 DNA sequence: TGCGCCAGCAGCTGGACAGGGGGAAGGGGTTCGGGAAACACCATATATTTT. Full variable domain (rest looked up from reference TRBV5-1 and TRBJ1-3): KAGVTQTPRYLIKTRGQQVTLSCSPISGHRSVSWYQQTPGQGLQFLFEYFSETQRNKGNFPGRFSGRQFSNSRSEMNVSTLELGDSALYLCASSWTGGRGSGNTIYFGEGSWLTVV.

V gene TRBV9 combines with J gene TRBJ2-5; D tentatively reads TRBD1 or TRBD2 (7 bases each). The V gene lost 3 bases and the J gene lost 1 base, with 13 bases spanning the gap. CDR3 length equals 15 residues. CDR1 and CDR2 (germline): SGDLS, YYNGEE. As DNA, the CDR3 is TGTGCCAGCAGCGCCCAGGGGGGGCCCCAAGAGACCCAGTACTTC. It codes for CASSAQGGPQETQYF.

The chain has TRBV5-1 and TRBJ1-3; D may be TRBD1 (5 bases). Germline V lookup: CDR1 SGHRS, CDR2 YFSETQ. The CDR3 is 15 amino acids. Trimming removed 4 bases at V and 0 bases at J, with 11 bases between. CDR3 bases: TGCGCCAGCAGCCCGGCGGGGGACTCTGGAAACACCATATATTTT. Translating it yields CASSPAGDSGNTIYF.

The gene calls are TRBV19 and TRBJ1-2; 8 bases match TRBD1. The CDR3 has 14 residues. Germline V gene sequence: CDR1 LNHDA, CDR2 SQIVND (reference sequence). The junction had 4 bases not matched to a gene; V was cut back by 7 bases and J by 0 bases. CDR3 bases: TGTGCCAGTAATAACAGGGGGGCTAACTATGGCTACACCTTC. Its translation: CASNNRGANYGYTF.

The V and J genes are TRBV7-2 and TRBJ1-1; D gene unclear. Germline-derived CDR1 and CDR2 are SGHTA and FQGNSA. CDR3 length: 15 amino acids. Trimming took 4 bases from V and 2 from J, leaving 14 bases between them. In DNA form, the CDR3 reads TGTGCCAGCAGCTCCCTTGGGAGCGGCAACACTGAAGCTTTCTTT. Protein: CASSSLGSGNTEAFF.

This clone was detected once. This sequence joins TRBV5-1 and TRBJ1-6; 7 positions match TRBD1. V trimming: 4 bases; J trimming: 5 bases; junction bases outside the gene matches: 6. Per the germline V gene, CDR1 is SGHRS and CDR2 is YFSETQ. The CDR3 loop spans 15 amino acids. The CDR3 loop is CASSKSGTDNSPLHF. In nucleotides, the CDR3 is TGCGCCAGCAGCAAATCCGGGACAGATAATTCACCCCTCCACTTT.

The chain links TRBV4-1 to TRBJ1-1; D is unclear. This CDR3 contains 15 residues. Trimming stripped 0 bases from V and 1 base from J, with 9 bases between. Germline loops: CDR1 MGHRA, CDR2 YSYEKL. The CDR3 nucleotides read TGCGCCAGCAGCCAAGATCTCAACAGGAACACTGAAGCTTTCTTT. Translating gives CASSQDLNRNTEAFF.